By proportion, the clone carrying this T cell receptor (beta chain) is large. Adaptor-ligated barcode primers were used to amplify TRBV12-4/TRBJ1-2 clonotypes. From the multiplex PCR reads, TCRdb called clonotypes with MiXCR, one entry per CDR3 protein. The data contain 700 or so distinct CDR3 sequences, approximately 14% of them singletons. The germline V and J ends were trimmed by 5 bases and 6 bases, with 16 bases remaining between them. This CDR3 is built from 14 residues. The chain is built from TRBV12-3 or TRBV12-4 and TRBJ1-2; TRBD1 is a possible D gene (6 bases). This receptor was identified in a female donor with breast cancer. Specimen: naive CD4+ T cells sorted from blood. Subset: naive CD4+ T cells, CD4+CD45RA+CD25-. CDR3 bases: TGTGCCAGCAGTCCCTCGACAGGACGACATGGCTACACCTTC. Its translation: CASSPSTGRHGYTF.